This record concerns one T cell receptor beta chain sequence. Its antigen is not yet known. No quality values exist for individual bases; no much larger clone is one base distant. The CDR3 regions of human TCRbeta chains were subjected to immunosequencing. Under the source paper's analysis protocol: Repertoire TCRs were matched against a reference library of SARS-CoV-2-specific TCRs generated with the MIRA antigen-specificity platform. Breadth meant the fraction of unique TCRs that were SARS-CoV-2-associated, whereas depth meant the fraction of total T cells that were SARS-CoV-2-associated. Each spike-specific TCR was assigned to its reactive spike region and to a CD4 or CD8 class using the MIRA data. Log10-transformed breadth and depth values were compared by one-way ANOVA with Sidak's multiple comparisons tests. Held by TCRdb, this immuneACCESS table contains in-frame sequences only and omits some clones. Under half of the omission traces to an unresolved V gene where checked; the cause of the rest is unknown. V and J calls and clone size come straight from that table; D and trimming were deduced from the DNA. This sample has approximately 110,000 clones in its table, and about 85% of those were observed once. Approximately 4% of the sample is in the top ten clones.

The sample belongs to a study of T cell responses to AZD1222 COVID-19 vaccine (dated by TCRdb to 2020 to 2022). Context from the whole study: AZD1222 recipients whose second dose came at about 4 weeks and those whose second dose came at about 12 weeks were combined into one group, since spike-specific TCR depth and breadth did not differ between the two schedules. A total of 233 trial participants underwent TCR sequencing, of whom around 210 had received two doses of AZD1222 and 26 had received two doses of the MenACWY control vaccine. Enrollment into the trials was organized by age into subgroups of 18-55, 56-69 and 70-plus years, and those subgroups contained about 160, 30 and 59 TCR-sequenced participants, respectively. General findings and caveats noted by the study authors: The whole spike protein was spanned by vaccine-associated CD4 TCRs, and dominant responses were seen in regions 160-218 and 743-854. In the small 56-69-year group, the increase in depth fell short of significance, most likely because of low power. After two AZD1222 doses, both the breadth and the depth of spike-specific TCRs were significantly higher than at day 0 and than in MenACWY recipients. Conclusions about previously exposed vaccinees are limited, since just a handful of AZD1222 recipients were seropositive for SARS-CoV-2 at baseline. Because no day 14 peak-response samples were available, the repertoires could be characterized only after the peak T cell response. Participants were mostly white British, with more females than males. The authors suggested clonal diversity may have been underestimated. Reportedly, close to half of the unique spike-specific TCRs recognized epitopes lying outside the regions that are mutated in the B.1.351 and B.1.1.7 variants.

From the cysteine through the phenylalanine, the CDR3 covers 15 amino acids. The sequence is cut down to CDR3 DNA, 45 bases in frame from base 1. V gives up 2 bases and J gives up 6 bases, and the segment between their germline ends measures 14 bases. CDR1 and CDR2, per the germline V gene (reference sequence), are LNHNV and YYDKDF. Taken with the paper, the label for time point translates to: baseline before first vaccination. Samples from vaccinated people were obtained from the UK trials COV001 and COV002, which included a single-blind randomized controlled phase 2/3 trial of AZD1222 (ChAdOx1 nCoV-19) in healthy adults. For TCRbeta chain sequencing, PBMC samples from trial participants were taken at day 0 and at day 28 after the second dose.

Here the chain combines TRBV15 and TRBJ1-5; tentative D gene TRBD1, with 5 bases matching. This receptor was obtained from an adult in good health. The specimen comprised peripheral blood, sampled on day 0 of AZD1222 vaccination. The sequenced DNA: TGTGCCACCAGCAGAAGCAGGGCTAGCGGTCAGCCCCAGCATTTT. Its protein reads: CATSRSRASGQPQHF.